In its sample, the clone carrying this T cell receptor (beta chain) was seen many times. A clone one base away is much larger, so this may be a read error. The sample has other DNA sequences that encode this CDR3 too. Repertoires were generated with immunoSEQ multiplex PCR, while TCRdb's copy carries only in-frame clones and drops some. The sample records roughly 640,000 clones, approximately 74% being singletons. The germline V gene encodes CDR1 SGHRS and CDR2 YFSETQ. Trimming pared 0 bases from V and 1 base from J, leaving 5 bases between. This CDR3 region has 14 residues. This sample is drawn from a study of shared clonotypes between healthy human individuals.

The sequenced material came from memory CD4+ T cells sorted from blood. Regarding subset: CD45RA-negative fraction. The receptor's source is a woman in her twenties or thirties in good health. The chain is built from TRBV5-1 and TRBJ2-1, with D unresolved. The DNA of the CDR3 is TGCGCCAGCAGCTTGGACTTTTCCTACAATGAGCAGTTCTTC. Its protein is CASSLDFSYNEQFF.